Below are 21 T cell receptor beta chains sequenced from a single sample in a study of blood T cell repertoires in COVID-19. Assay: immunoSEQ multiplex PCR; the TCRdb copy retains only in-frame clones and omits some. The sample holds approximately 350,000 clones; 80% to 90% are singletons and the top ten take approximately 1%. The material sequenced was PBMCs or T cells enriched from blood (not recorded which). The receptors were sampled from a man aged 18 to 29 who had recovered from COVID-19.

Only one count was recorded for this clone. The chain recombines TRBV11-1 with TRBJ1-2; 12 nucleotides align to TRBD1. The trim removed 0 bases at V and 5 bases at J, leaving 1 base unmatched. Per germline, CDR1 SGHAT and CDR2 FQDESV (reference sequence). This CDR3 contains 15 residues. The CDR3 here is CASSLAGQGAYGYTF. The CDR3 nucleotides read TGTGCCAGCAGCTTAGCGGGACAGGGGGCGTATGGCTACACCTTC. Drawing the rest from reference TRBV11-1 and TRBJ1-2, the complete variable domain is EAEVAQSPRYKITEKSQAVAFWCDPISGHATLYWYRQILGQGPELLVQFQDESVVDDSQLPKDRFSAERLKGVDSTLKIQPAELGDSAMYLCASSLAGQGAYGYTFGSGTRLTVV.

Here the CDR3 reads CASSLTGGGLMNGYTF. The CDR3 coding sequence is TGTGCCAGCAGCCTGACTGGGGGGGGCTTGATGAATGGCTACACCTTC. The genes are TRBV28 and TRBJ1-2; possible D gene TRBD1, 6 bases. The CDR3 sequence is 16 residues long. From germline, CDR1 is MDHEN and CDR2 SYDVKM. V lost 6 bases, J lost 6 bases, and 23 bases lay in between.

The rearrangement joins TRBV11-2 to TRBJ2-5; 8 bases are shared with TRBD1. With 4 bases clipped from V and 2 bases from J, the junction kept 6 bases outside the gene matches. The germline V gene has CDR1 SGHAT and CDR2 FQNNGV. The CDR3 extends over 15 amino acids. The CDR3 coding sequence is TGTGCCAGCAGCTGGGGACAGGTACTTCAAGAGACCCAGTACTTC. This encodes CASSWGQVLQETQYF.

The chain links TRBV2 to TRBJ1-2; TRBD1 is a possible D gene (5 bases). In germline, CDR1 is SNHLY, CDR2 FYNNEI. CDR3 length: 15 amino acids. V was clipped by 2 bases and J by 2 bases, with 12 bases between them. This CDR3 reads CASSEISRTNYGYTF. The CDR3 bases are TGTGCCAGCAGTGAAATATCGCGGACAAACTATGGCTACACCTTC.

The chain employs TRBV5-1 and TRBJ1-1; D remains ambiguous. Germline loops: CDR1 SGHRS, CDR2 YFSETQ. The CDR3 runs 15 residues. The V gene lost 0 bases and the J gene lost 1 base, with 10 bases spanning the gap. The CDR3 sequence is CASSLAGRGNTEAFF. The CDR3 region has the DNA TGCGCCAGCAGCTTGGCTGGACGGGGGAACACTGAAGCTTTCTTT. Complete variable domain (other parts from reference TRBV5-1 and TRBJ1-1): KAGVTQTPRYLIKTRGQQVTLSCSPISGHRSVSWYQQTPGQGLQFLFEYFSETQRNKGNFPGRFSGRQFSNSRSEMNVSTLELGDSALYLCASSLAGRGNTEAFFGQGTRLTVV.

V is TRBV9 and J is TRBJ2-3; no firm D call. From germline, CDR1 is SGDLS and CDR2 YYNGEE. CDR3 length: 12 amino acids. V was clipped by 4 bases and J by 4 bases, with 7 bases between them. CDR3 in amino acids: CASSLLPDTQYF. DNA of the CDR3: TGTGCCAGCAGCCTCCTCCCAGATACGCAGTATTTT.

The J gene is TRBJ2-1, the V gene TRBV5-8; 7 bases agree with TRBD1. The CDR3 is 14 residues long. Unmatched junction bases numbered 6, after V lost 6 bases and J lost 3 bases. The germline V gene encodes CDR1 SGHTS and CDR2 YDEGEE. This CDR3 reads CASTRDRDYNEQFF. CDR3 nucleotide sequence: TGTGCCAGCACCCGGGACAGAGACTACAATGAGCAGTTCTTC.

The chain links TRBV27 to TRBJ1-4; D not certain. Trimming took 6 bases from V and 6 from J, leaving 23 bases between them. From germline, CDR1 is MNHEY and CDR2 SMNVEV (reference sequence). The CDR3 is 17 residues long. DNA for the CDR3: TGTGCCAGCAGACCGCCCGCGGGTACTCCCAATTATGAAAAACTGTTTTTT. This sequence encodes CASRPPAGTPNYEKLFF.

This chain connects TRBV27 to TRBJ2-7, with 8 bases identical to TRBD1. Germline assignment: CDR1 MNHEY and CDR2 SMNVEV (reference sequence). The CDR3 sequence is 15 residues long. With V trimmed by 3 bases and J by 3 bases, 7 bases remained unmatched. CDR3 in DNA: TGTGCCAGCAGTTTTACTCCCGGGACAGGCTACGAGCAGTACTTC. Protein: CASSFTPGTGYEQYF.

In DNA, the CDR3 is TGTGCCAGCAGCTTATCAGGGTTCCTGTTTGTGAACTATGGCTACACCTTC. Its translation: CASSLSGFLFVNYGYTF. This chain uses TRBV5-8 with TRBJ1-2, with D perhaps matching TRBD1 (5 bases). Germline loops: CDR1 SGHTS, CDR2 YDEGEE. This CDR3 region has 17 residues. Trimming removed 2 bases from V and 2 bases from J, with 19 bases in between.

The gene calls are TRBV7-6 and TRBJ1-1; D is perhaps TRBD1 (6 bases). The CDR3 has 16 amino acids. V lost 8 bases and J 0 bases, leaving 19 bases between the germline ends. Per germline, CDR1 SGHVS and CDR2 FNYEAQ. The CDR3 sequence is CASFSWGGQMNTEAFF. The CDR3 DNA reads TGTGCCAGCTTTTCCTGGGGGGGACAAATGAACACTGAAGCTTTCTTT. The full variable domain, its missing parts supplied by reference TRBV7-6 and TRBJ1-1, is GAGVSQSPRYKVTKRGQDVALRCDPISGHVSLYWYRQALGQGPEFLTYFNYEAQQDKSGLPNDRFSAERPEGSISTLTIQRTEQRDSAMYRCASFSWGGQMNTEAFFGQGTRLTVV.

The chain couples TRBV18 to TRBJ2-1; perhaps TRBD2 as D (5 bases). This CDR3 has 13 amino acids. CDR1 KGHSH and CDR2 LQKENI come from the germline V gene. The V end was cut by 2 bases, the J end by 9 bases, with 11 bases between. CDR3 amino acids: CASSPGGPGEQFF. Here the CDR3 DNA reads TGTGCCAGCTCACCAGGAGGCCCCGGTGAGCAGTTCTTC.

To note about this clone: The junction does not match germline at one end; this may be a read error. The chain couples TRBV6-5 to TRBJ2-7; possible D gene TRBD1, 7 bases. CDR1 and CDR2 (germline): MNHEY, SVGAGI. This CDR3 has 13 amino acids. The CDR3 DNA reads TGTGCCAGCAGAGGGACTTGGGACAGCGATGTGTCCTTC. Translating gives CASRGTWDSDVSF.

This rearrangement joins TRBV4-1 to TRBJ2-3; D call uncertain. The CDR3 sequence is 15 residues long. Germline loops: CDR1 MGHRA, CDR2 YSYEKL. V gave up 0 bases and J gave up 2 bases, with 9 bases separating them. The CDR3 is CASSQEGDNTDTQYF. The DNA of the CDR3 is TGCGCCAGCAGCCAAGAAGGAGATAACACAGATACGCAGTATTTT.

The rearrangement uses TRBV12-5 and TRBJ2-1; 12 nucleotides line up with TRBD1. Germline CDR1 LGHNT, CDR2 FRNRAP. The V and J ends lost 4 bases and 13 bases, in that order; junction bases with no gene match: 14. The CDR3 covers 16 residues. The CDR3 region has the DNA TGTGCTAGTGGTTCCCCCGGGACAGGGGGCTTAGCCGACCAGTTCTTC. Its translation: CASGSPGTGGLADQFF. Full variable domain (rest looked up from reference TRBV12-5 and TRBJ2-1): DARVTQTPRHKVTEMGQEVTMRCQPILGHNTVFWYRQTMMQGLELLAYFRNRAPLDDSGMPKDRFSAEMPDATLATLKIQPSEPRDSAVYFCASGSPGTGGLADQFFGPGTRLTVL.

This rearrangement joins TRBV5-1 to TRBJ2-7; 7 bases are a match to TRBD1. The CDR3 is 15 residues long. Germline CDR1 reads SGHRS; CDR2 reads YFSETQ. V shed 2 bases, J shed 6 bases, and the junction held 11 bases outside the gene matches. CDR3 in DNA: TGCGCCAGCAGCTTCACAGGGGCAGGGGACGGCGAGCAGTACTTC. Its translation is CASSFTGAGDGEQYF.

This clone turned up a few times. The chain uses TRBV4-2 and TRBJ1-2, with D perhaps matching TRBD1 (6 bases). V lost 6 bases and J lost 4, with 12 bases in between. The CDR3 is 13 amino acids. Germline V lookup: CDR1 LGHNA, CDR2 YNFKEQ. The CDR3: CASRGTGIYGYTF. The CDR3, as DNA: TGTGCCAGCAGAGGAACAGGGATCTATGGCTACACCTTC.

The J gene is TRBJ2-3, the V gene TRBV4-1, with D possibly TRBD2 on 6 matching bases. V lost 0 bases, J lost 0 bases, and 10 bases lay in between. Germline assignment: CDR1 MGHRA and CDR2 YSYEKL. This CDR3 comprises 16 residues. The CDR3 sequence: CASSQEPGTSTDTQYF. The CDR3 DNA reads TGCGCCAGCAGCCAAGAGCCGGGGACTAGCACAGATACGCAGTATTTT.

J is TRBJ2-1 and V is TRBV19; 7 nucleotides agree with TRBD1. Germline loops: CDR1 LNHDA, CDR2 SQIVND (reference sequence). V lost 4 bases and J lost 9; bases outside the gene matches: 9. There are 14 residues in the CDR3. The CDR3 here is CASSTKTGRTEQFF. CDR3 bases: TGTGCCAGTAGTACCAAGACAGGGCGGACTGAGCAGTTCTTC. Full variable domain (rest looked up from reference TRBV19 and TRBJ2-1): DGGITQSPKYLFRKEGQNVTLSCEQNLNHDAMYWYRQDPGQGLRLIYYSQIVNDFQKGDIAEGYSVSREKKESFPLTVTSAQKNPTAFYLCASSTKTGRTEQFFGPGTRLTVL.

The chain links TRBV3-1 (or the pseudogene TRBV3-2) to TRBJ1-6; D is possibly TRBD1 (5 bases). Trimming shortened V by 2 bases and J by 7 bases, and 9 bases separated the two germline ends. This CDR3 region has 14 residues. Germline-derived CDR1 and CDR2 are LGHDT and YNNKEL (reference sequence). The CDR3, as DNA: TGTGCCAGCAGCCAACAGGGTTTCAATTCACCCCTCCACTTT. Its translation: CASSQQGFNSPLHF.

The V call is TRBV27, the J call TRBJ2-2, with D tentatively TRBD1 (6 bases). The V gene lost 4 bases and the J gene lost 9 bases, with 15 bases spanning the gap. The CDR3 totals 14 residues. Germline CDR1 reads MNHEY; CDR2 reads SMNVEV (reference sequence). DNA of the CDR3: TGTGCCAGCAGTTCTTCAGCAGGGGAGTGGGAGCTGTTTTTT. This translates into CASSSSAGEWELFF.